One T cell receptor beta chain is described in this entry. Sequencing was performed with immunoSEQ multiplex PCR; in TCRdb, only in-frame clones are kept and a portion is missing. Of about 1 million clones in the sample, about 75% are singletons; the top ten hold less than 1.5%. The record originates from a study of shared clonotypes between healthy human individuals. The study drew all its donors from Caucasian adults living in Nashville, Tennessee. The CDR3 loop spans 14 amino acids. CDR1 MNHEY and CDR2 SVGAGI come from the germline V gene. The V gene lost 0 bases and the J gene lost 11 bases, with 16 bases spanning the gap.

The chain couples TRBV6-5 to TRBJ1-1, with D possibly TRBD1 on 5 matching bases. The receptor was derived from a man aged 18 to 30 in good health. Specimen: memory CD4+ T cells sorted from blood. Subset specified: CD45RA-negative fraction. The CDR3 protein is CASSYSSIGGIAFF. CDR3 sequence (DNA): TGTGCCAGCAGTTACTCGAGTATTGGGGGGATCGCTTTCTTT.